This paragraph covers one TCR beta chain sequence. Its antigen target is currently unknown. One base away there is no much larger clone; base qualities are not given. This sample is part of a study of shared clonotypes between healthy human individuals (dated by TCRdb to 2018 to 2020). Concerning the study at large: The cohort included a few men and a couple of women between 18 and 49 years of age. For each donor, CD4 naive and CD4 memory were each given three plates, CD8 naive was given two plates, and CD8 memory was given one plate. To estimate repertoire size and how much clonotype sharing occurs between individuals, the study deeply sequenced the blood TCR repertoires of about five healthy adults. Libraries were prepared and TCR repertoires were sequenced by different laboratories using diverse techniques, in order to increase sequencing depth and limit assay-specific biases. Per donor, leukapheresis produced somewhere between about 0.85 and 8.9 billion PBMCs. General findings and caveats noted by the study authors: Even with the large sequencing depth, rarefaction of the sorted-subset datasets indicated that sequencing was incomplete. Compared with non-shared clonotypes, clonotypes shared by all four sorted-subset donors had higher generation probabilities. Naive subsets generally had larger estimated clonotype richness than memory subsets did. Sampling was limited to blood, and TCR repertoires in tissue likely differ from TCR repertoires in blood. When several donors were compared, the shared fraction of clonotypes was around 5.1% for naive CD4, around 4% for naive CD8, more than 2% for memory CD4, and 0.35% to 0.5% for memory CD8. Pairwise subsampling indicated that sequencing depth was expected to affect the degree of clonotype sharing among donors. The genetic and exposure-history diversity represented was limited by the small number of donors.

The donors were healthy, HIV-negative adults who had no recently reported acute infections or vaccinations. Every donor was a Caucasian adult residing in Nashville, Tennessee, USA. Magnetic negative selection was used to enrich CD4+ T cells, after which naive cells were positively selected on CD45RA and the negative fraction became the memory subset. After blood collection by leukapheresis, PBMCs were isolated using Ficoll-Histopaque density gradient centrifugation and then cryopreserved in the vapor phase of liquid nitrogen. Analytical flow cytometry was used to check the purity and quantity of each magnetically sorted T cell population. Each sorted fraction had its genomic DNA isolated and then quantified by UV absorbance on a Nanodrop 2000c. Using the deep immunoSEQ assay, multiplex PCR amplified TCR CDR3 regions from genomic DNA. Extracted genomic DNA from each cell subset was distributed evenly across all wells of several immunoSEQ 96-well plates, and each plate was treated as a replicate. Each replicate PCR for sorted subsets received around 0.2 ug genomic DNA, equal to about 30,000 T cell genomes. The purified libraries were quantified using a Qubit 3.0 fluorometer, sized with a Bioanalyzer 2100, and then quantified again using the KAPA Library Quantification kit. A separate single-read 150-cycle Illumina NextSeq 550 flow cell was used to sequence each immunoSEQ 96-well plate. Regarding the original processing steps: Because the immunoSEQ output included only junctional sequences and no quality scores, the filtering could not be the same as the filtering used for full-length reads. Sequences were annotated with PyIR, a Python wrapper for IgBLAST v1.9, and V/J genes and CDR3 were assigned using IMGT germline references. Reads were removed for weak V/J assignments (E-value above 1e-6), missing CDR3, stop codons, out-of-frame junctions, or ambiguous translated residues. V3J clonotypes were defined as sequences sharing the same inferred V gene, J gene, and CDR3 amino acid sequence. Percentage overlap between repertoires was computed as shared unique clonotypes divided by the size of the smaller repertoire. Three approaches were used to assess repertoire richness: RTK rarefaction, the Chao1 estimator, and Recon v2.1 estimates of unobserved clonotypes. For all TCRbeta clonotypes obtained by the gDNA method from four donors, generation probabilities were computed with OLGA. Entries here come from immuneACCESS through TCRdb and include only in-frame sequences with V and J called. Some clones fail to appear in such tables; in the studies checked, an unresolved V gene covers under half of the shortfall, and the cause of the remainder is unknown. V and J calls and clone size come straight from that table; D and trimming were deduced from the DNA. The sample includes 150,000 to 200,000 clones, with about 66% observed a single time. About 10% of the sample is held by the ten biggest clonotypes.

CDR1 and CDR2 are drawn from the germline V gene: SGHVS, FQNEAQ. The germline ends are 27 bases apart after V is trimmed by 10 bases and J by 5 bases. From its cysteine to its phenylalanine, the CDR3 spans 17 amino acids. Only the CDR3 portion is preserved as DNA: 51 bases, with reading frame beginning at the first base. This sequence uses TRBV7-8 and TRBJ2-1; TRBD1 is perhaps the D gene, given 7 matching bases. Sequencing was carried out using memory CD4+ T cells sorted from blood. Reading the label with the study, this specimen's cell subset or site is: CD45RA-negative fraction. The clonotype comes from a man aged 25 to 40 in good health. The CDR3 here reads CATQIRGGRGDHNEQFF. The DNA sequence reads TGTGCCACCCAAATCCGAGGGGGCAGGGGGGATCACAATGAGCAGTTCTTC.